These T cell receptor beta chains were read from a single sample in a study of CD8 T cells in ankylosing spondylitis. TCRdb reanalysed the 5' RACE reads using MiXCR and keeps one entry per CDR3 protein. The repertoire consists of more than 500,000 distinct CDR3 sequences, with roughly 5.2% occurring once and the leading ten covering approximately 3.5%. The sequenced material came from blood, either unsorted or a sorted T cell fraction (not recorded which). These receptors were collected from a male donor with ankylosing spondylitis. The CDR3 runs from the conserved cysteine through the conserved F or W. The D gene is left open where the match is weak. Size is stated for part of the rows, as once, few or many counts, or as a class when the clone is expanded.

j_call d_call v_call clone_size cdr3_aa cdr3_nt
TRBJ2-7 NA TRBV18 NA CASSPATGPYEQYF TGTGCCAGCTCACCAGCTACGGGCCCCTACGAGCAGTACTTC
TRBJ2-7 TRBD2 TRBV20-1 many CSADGTSGTYEQYF TGCAGTGCAGACGGGACTAGCGGAACCTACGAGCAGTACTTC
TRBJ2-1 NA TRBV7-2 NA CASSPRASYNEQFF TGTGCCAGCAGCCCTCGGGCCTCCTACAATGAGCAGTTCTTC
TRBJ2-1 TRBD1 TRBV4-1 few CASSQGQGASYNEQFF TGCGCCAGCAGCCAGGGACAGGGGGCATCCTACAATGAGCAGTTCTTC
TRBJ2-2 NA TRBV7-9 many CASSPPGLTGELFF TGTGCCAGCAGCCCTCCGGGTCTCACCGGGGAGCTGTTTTTT
TRBJ2-7 NA TRBV5-1 few CASSLQGRSYEQYF TGCGCCAGCAGCTTACAAGGCCGATCCTACGAGCAGTACTTC
TRBJ1-5 NA TRBV27 many CASSLFAVGAGGNQPQHF TGTGCCAGCAGTTTATTCGCCGTGGGAGCGGGGGGCAATCAGCCCCAGCATTTT
TRBJ1-2 NA TRBV5-6 many CASSPDGSNYGYTF TGTGCCAGCAGCCCGGACGGATCTAACTATGGCTACACCTTC
TRBJ1-1 NA TRBV20-1 many CSASLNTEAFF TGCAGTGCTAGTTTGAACACTGAAGCTTTCTTT
TRBJ2-1 TRBD2 TRBV20-1 many CSARPRTSGGNEQFF TGCAGTGCTAGACCCAGGACTAGCGGGGGCAATGAGCAGTTCTTC
TRBJ2-1 NA TRBV6-1 many CASSIDSYNEQFF TGTGCCAGCAGCATCGACTCCTACAATGAGCAGTTCTTC
TRBJ1-6 TRBD1 TRBV4-3 many CASSPKTGDENSPLHF TGCGCCAGCAGCCCCAAGACAGGGGACGAGAATTCACCCCTCCACTTT